The 20 T cell receptor beta chains below come from one sample, sequenced in a study of post-analysis software for immune sequencing data. The study's findings and limits: Patients carried several TRBV segments more frequently than controls did, and TRBV5-6, TRBV5-1 and TRBV20-1 were among them.

Their cognate antigens are unknown. Unique molecular identifiers featured in each of the TCR beta cDNA libraries. TCRdb itself ran the PCR reads through MiXCR, one entry per CDR3 protein. In the table there are around 200,000 distinct CDR3 sequences, over 25% of which are singletons. The sequenced sample consisted of blood. These TCRs come from a girl between 2 and 17 years old with multiple sclerosis.

The V and J genes are TRBV19 and TRBJ2-5, with D tentatively TRBD2 (6 bases). CDR3 length: 15 residues. Looked up from germline, CDR1 is LNHDA and CDR2 is SQIVND (reference sequence). The V gene lost 4 bases and the J gene lost 11 bases, with 23 bases spanning the gap. The chain's CDR3 is CASSTPGLPPYEQYF. The CDR3 nucleotides are TGTGCCAGTAGTACTCCGGGACTGCCCCCTTATGAGCAGTACTTC.

The chain recombines TRBV2 with TRBJ1-1; D possibly corresponds to TRBD1 (5 bases). V lost 4 bases and J 7 bases, leaving 22 bases between the germline ends. CDR1 and CDR2 from the germline V gene are SNHLY and FYNNEI. CDR3 length equals 16 residues. The CDR3 bases are TGTGCCAGCAGTGGACGAACGGGTGGGGGGATCATTGAAGCTTTCTTT. Protein product: CASSGRTGGGIIEAFF. Filled out from reference TRBV2 and TRBJ1-1, the complete variable domain reads EPEVTQTPSHQVTQMGQEVILRCVPISNHLYFYWYRQILGQKVEFLVSFYNNEISEKSEIFDDQFSVERPDGSNFTLKIRSTKLEDSAMYFCASSGRTGGGIIEAFFGQGTRLTVV.

This clonotype occurred many times. The chain couples TRBV19 to TRBJ1-2; possible D gene TRBD1, 5 bases. CDR1 is LNHDA, CDR2 SQIVND, per germline (reference sequence). The CDR3 is 14 amino acids. V was trimmed by 7 bases and J by 4 bases, leaving 16 bases between them. This CDR3 is CASTIEGRGYGYTF. In DNA, the CDR3 is TGTGCCAGTACCATTGAGGGGCGCGGCTATGGCTACACCTTC. The full variable domain, completed using reference TRBV19 and TRBJ1-2, is DGGITQSPKYLFRKEGQNVTLSCEQNLNHDAMYWYRQDPGQGLRLIYYSQIVNDFQKGDIAEGYSVSREKKESFPLTVTSAQKNPTAFYLCASTIEGRGYGYTFGSGTRLTVV.

This clonotype has at least ten counts. The chain uses TRBV6-1 and TRBJ2-1; D not certain. Germline V gene sequence: CDR1 MNHNS, CDR2 SASEGT. The CDR3 covers 13 residues. Trimming took off 8 bases at V and 8 bases at J, with 16 bases between the two ends. The CDR3 sequence: CASVNRVHDEQFF. For the CDR3, the DNA is TGTGCCAGCGTGAACCGGGTCCACGATGAGCAGTTCTTC.

As concerns this clonotype: One end of the junction varies from germline; a read error may be responsible. The V gene is TRBV5-6, the J gene TRBJ1-6, with D perhaps TRBD1 (5 bases). Germline loops: CDR1 SGHDT, CDR2 YYEEEE. The CDR3 spans 16 residues. The CDR3 nucleotides read TGTGCCAGCAGCTTGGCTGGGGGTCTCCTGGGTTCACCCCCCCACTTT. Protein: CASSLAGGLLGSPPHF.

Concerning this clonotype: The junction shows a germline mismatch at one end, possibly a read error. The chain links TRBV5-1 to TRBJ1-2, with TRBD1 matching over 11 bases. This CDR3 is 15 amino acids long. The germline V gene has CDR1 SGHRS and CDR2 YFSETQ. The CDR3 region has the DNA TGCGCCAGCAACTTGAGGACAGGGGGCGCGGAGGGCTACACCTTC. The encoded protein is CASNLRTGGAEGYTF.

CDR3 protein: CASSLGAPDEKLFF. Written as DNA, the CDR3 is TGCGCCAGCAGCTTAGGTGCCCCAGATGAAAAACTGTTTTTT. The chain has TRBV5-1 and TRBJ1-4; no reliable D call. The CDR3 runs 14 residues. Germline loops: CDR1 SGHRS, CDR2 YFSETQ. V was cut by 2 bases and J by 6 bases, with 11 bases left in between.

The J gene is TRBJ2-1, the V gene TRBV12-3 or TRBV12-4, with 8 bases matching TRBD2. The CDR3 has 16 residues. V shed 5 bases and J 4 bases; nucleotides not matched to a gene: 10. The CDR3 bases are TGTGCCAGCAGTAGCAGGGCGGGGGGTACATACAATGAGCAGTTCTTC. Translated, it gives CASSSRAGGTYNEQFF.

Comments on this clonotype: This may come from a read error, since a much larger clone is one base off. In DNA form, the CDR3 reads TGTGCCAGCCGGGGCTACACCCACAATGAGCAGTTCTTC. It translates to CASRGYTHNEQFF. The chain uses TRBV2 and TRBJ2-1; perhaps D is TRBD1 or TRBD2 (5 bases each). Germline V gene sequence: CDR1 SNHLY, CDR2 FYNNEI. The CDR3 has 13 residues. Deletions cut 8 bases from V and 5 bases from J, with 13 bases between.

The J gene is TRBJ1-2, the V gene TRBV9; D remains ambiguous. The germline gives CDR1 SGDLS, CDR2 YYNGEE. V was cut by 3 bases and J by 3 bases, with 9 bases left in between. The CDR3 is 13 amino acids. The CDR3 is CASSAALDYGYTF. Written as DNA, the CDR3 is TGTGCCAGCAGCGCCGCCCTGGACTATGGCTACACCTTC.

The rearrangement links TRBV5-1 to TRBJ2-7; possibly TRBD2 for D (5 bases). The V and J ends lost 2 bases and 3 bases respectively, with 15 bases between them. The CDR3 extends over 15 amino acids. Germline V gene data show CDR1 as SGHRS and CDR2 as YFSETQ. The CDR3 nucleotides read TGCGCCAGCAGCTTTGGACGGGAAAGGTACTACGAGCAGTACTTC. This codes for CASSFGRERYYEQYF. The variable domain in full, with the rest retrieved from reference TRBV5-1 and TRBJ2-7, is KAGVTQTPRYLIKTRGQQVTLSCSPISGHRSVSWYQQTPGQGLQFLFEYFSETQRNKGNFPGRFSGRQFSNSRSEMNVSTLELGDSALYLCASSFGRERYYEQYFGPGTRLTVT.

This clonotype was observed a handful of times. The CDR3 sequence is CASSLKPPGLAINEQFF. CDR3 sequence (DNA): TGTGCCAGCAGCCTAAAGCCTCCGGGACTAGCGATTAATGAGCAGTTCTTC. The gene calls are TRBV27 and TRBJ2-1; 10 nucleotides match TRBD2. Trimming cost V 6 bases and J 7 bases; bases outside gene matches: 15. This CDR3 is 17 amino acids long. Germline V gene lookup returns CDR1 MNHEY and CDR2 SMNVEV (reference sequence).

Only a few counts were recorded for this clonotype. The rearrangement joins TRBV13 to TRBJ2-6, with unresolved D. Germline CDR1 reads PRHDT; CDR2 reads FYEKMQ (reference sequence). Trimming took 5 bases from V and 2 from J, leaving 10 bases between them. The CDR3 totals 15 residues. CDR3 loop: CASSRFDPGANVLTF. The CDR3 coding sequence is TGTGCCAGCAGCCGATTCGACCCTGGGGCCAACGTCCTGACTTTC.

This clonotype was counted a few times. This chain connects TRBV5-1 to TRBJ2-3; D unclear. Per the germline V gene, CDR1 is SGHRS and CDR2 is YFSETQ. CDR3 size: 16 residues. V was cut by 0 bases and J by 0 bases, with 11 bases left in between. The CDR3 sequence is CASSLAVAESTDTQYF. DNA for the CDR3: TGCGCCAGCAGCTTGGCCGTGGCGGAAAGCACAGATACGCAGTATTTT.

The chain joins TRBV2 to TRBJ2-4, with TRBD2 matching 14 bases. The DNA matches TRBJ2-5 better at its end, which makes the J call doubtful. Germline V gene data show CDR1 as SNHLY and CDR2 as FYNNEI. This CDR3 has 19 amino acids. CDR3 sequence (DNA): TGTGCCAGCAGCCGTATTGGGACTAGCGGGAGTAGGGACCAAGAGACCCAGTACTTC. Amino acids: CASSRIGTSGSRDQETQYF.

The chain employs TRBV12-3 or TRBV12-4 and TRBJ1-1; D may be TRBD1 (6 bases). Trimming shortened V by 0 bases and J by 5 bases, and 10 bases separated the two germline ends. The CDR3 covers 14 residues. CDR3 nucleotides: TGTGCCAGCAGTTTAGCAGGGAGGGGGACTGAAGCTTTCTTT. This translates into CASSLAGRGTEAFF.

V is TRBV5-1 and J is TRBJ1-5; a weak D match, TRBD1 (5 bases). V was clipped by 4 bases and J by 8 bases, with 16 bases between them. From germline, CDR1 is SGHRS and CDR2 YFSETQ. This CDR3 comprises 14 residues. The CDR3 DNA sequence: TGCGCCAGCAGCCCAGGGCGGGGGAGAGAGCCCCAGCATTTT. Protein: CASSPGRGREPQHF.

The rearrangement uses TRBV4-1 and TRBJ1-2; D is possibly TRBD1 (5 bases). The CDR3 sequence is 16 residues long. Germline CDR1 is MGHRA and CDR2 is YSYEKL. V lost 4 bases to trimming and J lost 5 bases, with 20 bases between them. In DNA, the CDR3 is TGCGCCAGCAGCCCTTTGGGGACGCAGGCTCAGTATGGCTACACCTTC. Translating it yields CASSPLGTQAQYGYTF.

This clonotype was recorded at least ten times. The chain is built from TRBV5-1 and TRBJ2-5; 12 bases map to TRBD2. CDR3 size: 16 residues. Trimming removed 4 bases from V and 3 bases from J; junction bases left unmatched: 7. The germline V gene encodes CDR1 SGHRS and CDR2 YFSETQ. CDR3 sequence: CASSTTSGGGEETQYF. The CDR3 DNA sequence: TGCGCCAGCAGCACGACTAGCGGGGGAGGGGAAGAGACCCAGTACTTC.

This clonotype was seen ten or more times. The chain recombines TRBV7-2 with TRBJ2-7, with TRBD2 matching over 9 bases. CDR1 and CDR2 (germline): SGHTA, FQGNSA. The CDR3 sequence is 15 residues long. The V and J ends lost 7 bases and 2 bases, in that order; junction bases with no gene match: 9. Here the CDR3 reads CASTSLAGDTYEQYF. The CDR3 nucleotides read TGTGCCAGCACCTCGTTAGCGGGAGATACCTACGAGCAGTACTTC.